These T cell receptor beta chains were read from a single sample in a study of CD8+CD57+ T cells in acquired aplastic anemia. MiXCR was run by TCRdb on the reads, yielding one entry per CDR3 protein. The data hold around 200,000 distinct CDR3 sequences, with about 44% observed a single time. Sequenced sample: sorted CD4+, CD8+, or CD8+CD57+ T cells (not recorded which) from PBMCs. All receptors come from a human donor with aplastic anemia. CDR3s include the opening cysteine and the closing phenylalanine or tryptophan. Fields, in order: V gene, clone size, J gene, D gene, CDR3 DNA, CDR3 protein. The D gene is left open where the match is weak. Rows give clone size only sometimes, using once, few, many, or a class for an expanded clone.

V: TRBV7-9; size: once; J: TRBJ2-1; D: TRBD1; DNA: TGTGCCAGCAACAGGGGGCCTGGGCATGAGCAGTTCTTC; CDR3: CASNRGPGHEQFF
V: TRBV4-1; size: .; J: TRBJ1-1; D: .; DNA: TGCGCCAGCAGCCAGATGCCAGAAACGGACACTGAAGCTTTCTTT; CDR3: CASSQMPETDTEAFF
V: TRBV29-1; size: .; J: TRBJ2-3; D: .; DNA: TGCAGCGTTGGATGGGCAAGGTATCAAGATACGCAGTATTTT; CDR3: CSVGWARYQDTQYF
V: TRBV20-1; size: few; J: TRBJ2-7; D: TRBD1; DNA: TGCAGTGCCCGGGTGACAGGGGGCTACTCCTACGAGCAGTACTTC; CDR3: CSARVTGGYSYEQYF
V: TRBV29-1; size: few; J: TRBJ1-1; D: .; DNA: TGCAGCGTTGAAGGCAGGGCGAACACTGAAGCTTTCTTT; CDR3: CSVEGRANTEAFF
V: TRBV12-3/TRBV12-4; size: .; J: TRBJ1-2; D: .; DNA: TGTGCCAGTGGACAGATCTATGGCTACACCTTC; CDR3: CASGQIYGYTF
V: TRBV7-8; size: .; J: TRBJ2-3; D: .; DNA: TGTGCCAGCAGCTTAGGGTACGGAAAGCCAGATACGCAGTATTTT; CDR3: CASSLGYGKPDTQYF
V: TRBV20-1; size: .; J: TRBJ2-1; D: .; DNA: TGCAGTGCGCCCACAGGGAGCTCCTACAATGAGCAGTTCTTC; CDR3: CSAPTGSSYNEQFF
V: TRBV20-1; size: .; J: TRBJ1-5; D: .; DNA: TGCAGTGCTAGAGGACAGCGCAATCAGCCCCAGCATTTT; CDR3: CSARGQRNQPQHF
V: TRBV18; size: .; J: TRBJ1-2; D: TRBD1; DNA: TGTGCCAGCTCAGGACAGGGTCAAGGCTATGGCTACACCTTC; CDR3: CASSGQGQGYGYTF
V: TRBV10-3; size: .; J: TRBJ1-2; D: .; DNA: TGTGCCATCAGAAAAGTCTACAACTATGGCTACACCTTC; CDR3: CAIRKVYNYGYTF
V: TRBV11-1; size: .; J: TRBJ2-1; D: TRBD2; DNA: TGTGCCAGCAGCCGGCTAGCGGGGGACAATGAGCAGTTCTTC; CDR3: CASSRLAGDNEQFF
V: TRBV6-2/TRBV6-3; size: once; J: TRBJ1-5; D: .; DNA: TGTGCCAGCTCATTGGGGGCGAGCAATCAGCCCCAGCATTTT; CDR3: CASSLGASNQPQHF
V: TRBV10-2; size: .; J: TRBJ2-1; D: TRBD2; DNA: TGTGCCAGCAGCGTAGGAGTCGGGGGGTTCAATGAGCAGTTCTTC; CDR3: CASSVGVGGFNEQFF
V: TRBV2; size: many; J: TRBJ1-5; D: .; DNA: TGTGCCAGCAGTGCATCGGGGGATCGCAATCAGCCCCAGCATTTT; CDR3: CASSASGDRNQPQHF
V: TRBV24-1; size: many; J: TRBJ2-3; D: .; DNA: TGTGCCACCAGTGATTTGCAGTTCGGCGGGGTAGATACGCAGTATTTT; CDR3: CATSDLQFGGVDTQYF
V: TRBV28; size: few; J: TRBJ2-4; D: TRBD1; DNA: TGTGCCATCCAAGACAGGGTCAAAAACATTCAGTACTTC; CDR3: CAIQDRVKNIQYF
V: TRBV4-2; size: few; J: TRBJ1-1; D: .; DNA: TGTGCCAGCAGCCTCCCTGGGTTCGTCGGGGGGAACACTGAAGCTTTCTTT; CDR3: CASSLPGFVGGNTEAFF
V: TRBV19; size: once; J: TRBJ2-3; D: .; DNA: TGTGCCAGTAGGGATCCGGGAAGCACAGGTACGCAGTATTTT; CDR3: CASRDPGSTGTQYF